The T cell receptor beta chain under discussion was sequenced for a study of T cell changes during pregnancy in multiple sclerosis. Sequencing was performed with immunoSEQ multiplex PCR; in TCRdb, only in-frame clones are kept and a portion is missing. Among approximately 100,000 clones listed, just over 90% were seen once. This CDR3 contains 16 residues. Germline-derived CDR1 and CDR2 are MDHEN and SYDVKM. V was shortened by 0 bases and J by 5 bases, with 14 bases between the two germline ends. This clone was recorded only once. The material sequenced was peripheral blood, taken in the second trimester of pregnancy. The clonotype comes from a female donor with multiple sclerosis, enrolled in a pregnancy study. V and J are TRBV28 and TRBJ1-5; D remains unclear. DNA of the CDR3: TGTGCCAGCAGTTTATGGGCGGGGTTAGGTGATCAGCCCCAGCATTTT. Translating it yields CASSLWAGLGDQPQHF.